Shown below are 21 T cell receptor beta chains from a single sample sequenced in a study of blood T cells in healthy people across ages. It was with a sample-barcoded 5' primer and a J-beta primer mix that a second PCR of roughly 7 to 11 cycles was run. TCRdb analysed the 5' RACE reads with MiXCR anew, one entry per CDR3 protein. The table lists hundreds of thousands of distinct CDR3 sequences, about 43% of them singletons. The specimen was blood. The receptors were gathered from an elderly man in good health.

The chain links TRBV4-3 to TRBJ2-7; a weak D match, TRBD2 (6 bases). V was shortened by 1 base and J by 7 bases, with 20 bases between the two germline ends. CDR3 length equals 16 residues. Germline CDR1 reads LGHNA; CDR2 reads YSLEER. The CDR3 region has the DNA TGCGCCAGCAGCCAAGGACTAGACCGGGTCCCCAGGGAGCAGTACTTC. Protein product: CASSQGLDRVPREQYF.

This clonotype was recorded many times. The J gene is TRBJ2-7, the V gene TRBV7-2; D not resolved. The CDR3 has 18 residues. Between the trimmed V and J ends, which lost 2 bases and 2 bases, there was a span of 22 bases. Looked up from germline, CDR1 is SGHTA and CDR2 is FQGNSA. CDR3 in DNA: TGTGCCAGCAGCTTATCCCCCCTCTCGGCAGCTACTACCTACGAGCAGTACTTC. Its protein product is CASSLSPLSAATTYEQYF.

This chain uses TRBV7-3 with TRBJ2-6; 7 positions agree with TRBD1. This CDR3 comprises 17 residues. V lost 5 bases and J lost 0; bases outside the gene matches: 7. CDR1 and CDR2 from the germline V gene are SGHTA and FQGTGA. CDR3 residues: CASSITGDRSGANVLTF. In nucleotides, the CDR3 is TGTGCCAGCAGCATCACAGGGGATCGCTCTGGGGCCAACGTCCTGACTTTC.

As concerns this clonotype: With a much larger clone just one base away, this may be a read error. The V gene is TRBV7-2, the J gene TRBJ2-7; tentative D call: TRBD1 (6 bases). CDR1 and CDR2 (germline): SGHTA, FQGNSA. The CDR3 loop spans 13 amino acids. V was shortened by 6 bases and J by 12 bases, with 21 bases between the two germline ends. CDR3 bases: TGTGCCAGCAGTGGGGACACCCGGGAAAGGCTGTACTTC. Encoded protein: CASSGDTRERLYF.

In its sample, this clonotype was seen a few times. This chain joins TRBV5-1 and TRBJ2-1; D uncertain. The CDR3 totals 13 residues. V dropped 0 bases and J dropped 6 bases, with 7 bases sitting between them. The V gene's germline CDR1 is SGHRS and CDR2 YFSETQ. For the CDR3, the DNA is TGCGCCAGCAGCTTGGGGTCCGCCAATGAGCAGTTCTTC. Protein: CASSLGSANEQFF.

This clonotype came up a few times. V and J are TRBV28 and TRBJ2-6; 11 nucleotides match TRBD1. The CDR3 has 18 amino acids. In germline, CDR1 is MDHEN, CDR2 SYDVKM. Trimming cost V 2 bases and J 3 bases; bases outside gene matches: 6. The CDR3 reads CASSLGWTGGSGANVLTF. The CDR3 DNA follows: TGTGCCAGCAGTTTAGGGTGGACAGGGGGCAGTGGGGCCAACGTCCTGACTTTC.

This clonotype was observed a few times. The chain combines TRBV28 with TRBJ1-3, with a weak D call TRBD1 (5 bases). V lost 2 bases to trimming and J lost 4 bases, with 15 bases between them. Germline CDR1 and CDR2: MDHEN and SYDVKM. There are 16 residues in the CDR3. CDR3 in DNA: TGTGCCAGCAGTTTAGCGGAAGGGGCACGCGGAAACACCATATATTTT. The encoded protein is CASSLAEGARGNTIYF. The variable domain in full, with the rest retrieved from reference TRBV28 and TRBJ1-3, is DVKVTQSSRYLVKRTGEKVFLECVQDMDHENMFWYRQDPGLGLRLIYFSYDVKMKEKGDIPEGYSVSREKKERFSLILESASTNQTSMYLCASSLAEGARGNTIYFGEGSWLTVV.

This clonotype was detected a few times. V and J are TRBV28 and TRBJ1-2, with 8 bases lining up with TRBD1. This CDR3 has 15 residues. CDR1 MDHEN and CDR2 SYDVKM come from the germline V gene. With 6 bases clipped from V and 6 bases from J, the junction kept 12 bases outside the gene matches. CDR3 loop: CASSLQGGRGDGYTF. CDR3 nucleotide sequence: TGTGCCAGCAGCCTACAGGGGGGGAGAGGCGATGGCTACACCTTC.

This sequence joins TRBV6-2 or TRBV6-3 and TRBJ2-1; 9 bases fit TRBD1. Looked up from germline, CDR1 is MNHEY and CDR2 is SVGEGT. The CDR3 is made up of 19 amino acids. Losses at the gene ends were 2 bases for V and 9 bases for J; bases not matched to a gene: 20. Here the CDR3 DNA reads TGTGCCAGCAGTTACCCGTTCAAGACAGGGGGGCTAGCCTTAAGTGAGCAGTTCTTC. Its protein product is CASSYPFKTGGLALSEQFF.

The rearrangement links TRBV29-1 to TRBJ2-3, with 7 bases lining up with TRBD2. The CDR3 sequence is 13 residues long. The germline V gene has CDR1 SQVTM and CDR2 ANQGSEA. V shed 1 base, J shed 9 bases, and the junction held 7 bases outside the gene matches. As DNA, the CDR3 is TGCAGCGTTGAAGTTGCGGGAGACAGAACGCAGTATTTT. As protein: CSVEVAGDRTQYF.

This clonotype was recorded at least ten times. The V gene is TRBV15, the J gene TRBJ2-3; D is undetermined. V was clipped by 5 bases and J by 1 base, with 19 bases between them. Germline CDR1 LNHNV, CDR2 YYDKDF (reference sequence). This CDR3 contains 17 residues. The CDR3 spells CATSPESSWSGTDTQYF. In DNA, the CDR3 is TGTGCCACCAGCCCCGAGTCTTCGTGGTCTGGCACAGATACGCAGTATTTT. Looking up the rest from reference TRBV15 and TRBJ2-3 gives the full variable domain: DAMVIQNPRYQVTQFGKPVTLSCSQTLNHNVMYWYQQKSSQAPKLLFHYYDKDFNNEADTPDNFQSRRPNTSFCFLDIRSPGLGDTAMYLCATSPESSWSGTDTQYFGPGTRLTVL.

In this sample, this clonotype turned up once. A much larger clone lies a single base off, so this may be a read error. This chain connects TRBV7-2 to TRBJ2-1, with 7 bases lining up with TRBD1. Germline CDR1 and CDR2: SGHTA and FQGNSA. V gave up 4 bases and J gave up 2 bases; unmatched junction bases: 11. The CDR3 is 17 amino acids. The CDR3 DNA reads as TGTGCCAGCAGCTCGAACAGGGGTATGAGCCCCTACAATGAGCAGTTCTTC. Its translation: CASSSNRGMSPYNEQFF.

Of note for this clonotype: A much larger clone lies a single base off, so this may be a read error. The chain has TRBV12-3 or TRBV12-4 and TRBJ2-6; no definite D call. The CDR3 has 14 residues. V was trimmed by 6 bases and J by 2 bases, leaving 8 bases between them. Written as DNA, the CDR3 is TGTGCCAGCAGCAGGATCCCTGGGGCCAACGTCCTGACTTTC. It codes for CASSRIPGANVLTF.

CDR3 amino acids: CASKRASGGVNNEQFF. In DNA form, the CDR3 reads TGCGCCAGCAAGCGCGCTAGCGGGGGGGTAAACAATGAGCAGTTCTTC. The chain uses TRBV5-1 and TRBJ2-1; TRBD2 matches 12 bases. Germline V CDR1 and CDR2: SGHRS, YFSETQ. V lost 6 bases and J lost 5; bases outside the gene matches: 9. The CDR3 sequence is 16 residues long. Full variable domain (rest looked up from reference TRBV5-1 and TRBJ2-1): KAGVTQTPRYLIKTRGQQVTLSCSPISGHRSVSWYQQTPGQGLQFLFEYFSETQRNKGNFPGRFSGRQFSNSRSEMNVSTLELGDSALYLCASKRASGGVNNEQFFGPGTRLTVL.

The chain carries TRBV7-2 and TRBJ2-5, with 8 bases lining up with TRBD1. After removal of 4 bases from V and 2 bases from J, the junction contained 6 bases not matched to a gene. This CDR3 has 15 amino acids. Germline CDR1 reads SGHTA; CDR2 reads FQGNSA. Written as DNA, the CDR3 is TGTGCCAGCAGCTACCGGACAGGGATTCAAGAGACCCAGTACTTC. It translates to CASSYRTGIQETQYF.

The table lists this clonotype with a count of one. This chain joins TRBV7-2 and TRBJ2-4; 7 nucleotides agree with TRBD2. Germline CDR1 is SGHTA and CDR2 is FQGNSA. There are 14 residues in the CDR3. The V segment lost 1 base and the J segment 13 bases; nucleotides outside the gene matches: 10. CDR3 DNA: TGTGCCAGCAGCTTAGGTAGGGCGGGGGAGGAGCAGTACTTC. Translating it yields CASSLGRAGEEQYF.

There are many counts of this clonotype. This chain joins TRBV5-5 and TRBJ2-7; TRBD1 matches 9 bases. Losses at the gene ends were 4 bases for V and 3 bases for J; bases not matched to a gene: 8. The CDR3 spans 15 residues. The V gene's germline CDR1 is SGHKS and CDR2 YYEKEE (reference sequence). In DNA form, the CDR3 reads TGTGCCAGCAGCAAGGGACAGGGCGAACACTACGAGCAGTACTTC. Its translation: CASSKGQGEHYEQYF.

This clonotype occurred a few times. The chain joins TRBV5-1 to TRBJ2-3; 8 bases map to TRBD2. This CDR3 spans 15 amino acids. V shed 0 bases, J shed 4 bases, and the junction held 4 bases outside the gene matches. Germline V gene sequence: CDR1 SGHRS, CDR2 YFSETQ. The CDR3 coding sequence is TGCGCCAGCAGCTTGGGCCCGGGGGGGTCAGATACGCAGTATTTT. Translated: CASSLGPGGSDTQYF.

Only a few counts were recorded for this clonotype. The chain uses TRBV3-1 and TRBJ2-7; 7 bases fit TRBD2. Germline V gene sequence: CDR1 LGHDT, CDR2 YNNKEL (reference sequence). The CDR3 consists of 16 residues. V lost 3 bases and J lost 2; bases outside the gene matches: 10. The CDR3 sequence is CASSQRTGLGTYEQYF. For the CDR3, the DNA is TGTGCCAGCAGCCAGAGAACCGGACTAGGGACCTACGAGCAGTACTTC.

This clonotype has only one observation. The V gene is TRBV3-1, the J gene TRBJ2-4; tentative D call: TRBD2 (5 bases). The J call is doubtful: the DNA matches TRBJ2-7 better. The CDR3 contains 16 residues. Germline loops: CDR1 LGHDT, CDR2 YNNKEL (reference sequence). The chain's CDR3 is CASSLTRSGCNYEQYF. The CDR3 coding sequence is TGTGCCAGCAGCCTCACAAGGTCGGGGTGCAACTACGAGCAGTACTTC.

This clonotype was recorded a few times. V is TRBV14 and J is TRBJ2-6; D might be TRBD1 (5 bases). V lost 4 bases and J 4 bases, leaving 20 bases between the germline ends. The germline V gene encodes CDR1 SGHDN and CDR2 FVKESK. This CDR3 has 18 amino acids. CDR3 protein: CASSPFQGRDLGANVLTF. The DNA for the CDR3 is TGTGCCAGCAGCCCCTTCCAGGGCCGTGATTTGGGGGCCAACGTCCTGACTTTC.